This section outlines one T cell receptor beta chain sequence together with its context. Its antigen is unknown. Template-switching 5'RACE yielded the TCR cDNA; a universal primer site and UMIs were added in the process. TCRdb reprocessed the 5' RACE reads via MiXCR and lists one record per CDR3 protein. The repertoire holds over 250,000 distinct CDR3 sequences, with about 4% as singletons. Germline loops: CDR1 SGHTA, CDR2 FQGNSA. The CDR3 is 14 amino acids. The V segment lost 5 bases and the J segment 6 bases; nucleotides outside the gene matches: 7. This entry belongs to a study of T cells after yellow fever vaccination. Study information: Fractions containing few cells were prepared with SMART-Seq v4 Ultra Low Input. Findings and caveats of the study: Secondary responses were weaker yet peaked faster, day 5 versus 15. Only a small proportion of the clonotypes turned up in both the CD4 and the CD8 compartments, likely arising from convergent recombination.

This sequence originates from a man between 18 and 35 years old who received the YFV17D yellow fever vaccine. The chain has TRBV7-2 and TRBJ2-5, with 9 nucleotides matching TRBD1. The sequenced sample was PBMCs, obtained 5 days after the yellow fever booster vaccination. The CDR3 reads CASSPGTGLQTQYF. The CDR3 DNA is TGTGCCAGCAGCCCCGGGACAGGGTTGCAGACCCAGTACTTC.